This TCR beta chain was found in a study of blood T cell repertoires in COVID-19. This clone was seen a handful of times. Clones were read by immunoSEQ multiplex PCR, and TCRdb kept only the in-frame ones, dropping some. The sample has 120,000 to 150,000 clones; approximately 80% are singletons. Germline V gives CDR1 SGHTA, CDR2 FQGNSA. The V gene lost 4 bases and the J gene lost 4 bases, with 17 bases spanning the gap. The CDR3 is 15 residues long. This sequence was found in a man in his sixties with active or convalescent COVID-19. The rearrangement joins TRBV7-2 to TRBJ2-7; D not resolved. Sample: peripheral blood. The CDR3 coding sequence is TGTGCCAGCAGCTCTGCGGCCACAACCCCATACGAGCAGTACTTC. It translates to CASSSAATTPYEQYF.